The clone carrying this T cell receptor (beta chain) was counted a few times. Method: immunoSEQ multiplex PCR; TCRdb's copy keeps in-frame clones and lacks some. The sample carries approximately 160,000 clones, around 78% recorded once. The data were obtained in a study of blood T cell repertoires in COVID-19. Germline lookup yields CDR1 SQVTM and CDR2 ANQGSEA. V gave up 6 bases and J gave up 0 bases, with 18 bases separating them. The CDR3 contains 16 residues. This TCR derives from a woman aged 45-60 years who had recovered from COVID-19. V gene TRBV29-1 combines with J gene TRBJ2-1; D remains unclear. What was sequenced was PBMCs or T cells enriched from blood (not recorded which). The CDR3 spells CSVEKTLLSSYNEQFF. Written as DNA, the CDR3 is TGCAGCGTAGAGAAGACTCTACTGAGCTCCTACAATGAGCAGTTCTTC.